This T cell receptor beta chain was retrieved from a study of CD8+ T cells in alopecia areata. Study-level information: Treatment of the treated patients consisted of oral tofacitinib, 5 to 10 mg twice daily.

Investigators isolated RNA and reverse transcribed it into cDNA to act as the sequencing template. Using immunoSEQ multiplex PCR, the repertoire was profiled, and TCRdb retains in-frame clones only, with some absent. This sample has more than 95,000 clones; roughly two fifths occur once, and the top ten carry approximately 3.1%. Peripheral blood and lesional scalp punch biopsies came from alopecia areata patients. The CDR3 runs 13 residues. The V and J ends lost 7 bases and 1 base, in that order; junction bases with no gene match: 3. Germline CDR1 and CDR2: LNHDA and SQIVND (reference sequence). The source of this sequence is a human donor with alopecia areata. This rearrangement joins TRBV19 to TRBJ1-1; 7 bases match TRBD1. Material for sequencing was CD4+ T cells sorted from blood. As DNA, the CDR3 is TGTGCCAGTACCAGACAGGGGAACACTGAAGCTTTCTTT. It translates to CASTRQGNTEAFF.